These T cell receptor beta chains were read from a single sample in a study of Tregs in tolerant kidney transplant recipients. TCRdb's table, derived via immunoSEQ multiplex PCR, lists solely in-frame clones and lacks some. The sample has about 22,000 clones; more than 65% are singletons. The specimen comprised CD8+ T cells from blood (PBMCs), sampled 6 months after the transplant. The receptors derive from a human patient who received a combined kidney and bone marrow transplant. The graft donor may account for some of the T cells. Each CDR3 is given with its conserved first and last residue. A D gene is named only where the DNA matches it firmly. Size values are once, few and many counts, or a class for expanded clones, and some rows have none.

size | J | V | length | D | CDR3 | DNA
. | TRBJ1-1 | TRBV7-9 | 13 | . | CASSSGKNTEAFF | TGTGCCAGCAGCTCCGGGAAGAACACTGAAGCTTTCTTT
. | TRBJ2-3 | TRBV9 | 15 | . | CASNPWGGEGDTQYF | TGTGCCAGCAACCCTTGGGGCGGGGAAGGAGATACGCAGTATTTT
few | TRBJ2-1 | TRBV7-8 | 16 | TRBD2 | CASSLPSGRAGNEQFF | TGTGCCAGCAGCTTGCCTAGCGGGAGGGCCGGCAATGAGCAGTTCTTC
. | TRBJ2-7 | TRBV4-2 | 13 | . | CASSPPGSYEQYF | TGTGCCAGCAGCCCTCCCGGGAGCTACGAGCAGTACTTC
. | TRBJ2-1 | TRBV29-1 | 16 | TRBD2 | CSVYGSGGLLFNEQFF | TGCAGCGTTTATGGTAGCGGGGGGTTGCTATTCAATGAGCAGTTCTTC
. | TRBJ2-7 | TRBV14 | 14 | . | CASSQPDLSYEQYF | TGTGCCAGCAGCCAACCTGACTTATCCTACGAGCAGTACTTC
. | TRBJ2-1 | TRBV15 | 16 | . | CATSRVSGVAYNEQFF | TGTGCCACCAGCAGAGTTTCAGGCGTGGCCTACAATGAGCAGTTCTTC
. | TRBJ2-3 | TRBV5-6 | 16 | TRBD2 | CASSLATGLASDTQYF | TGTGCCAGCAGCTTGGCGACGGGACTAGCATCAGATACGCAGTATTTT
. | TRBJ2-7 | TRBV28 | 13 | TRBD1 | CASRLTGGYEQYF | TGTGCCAGCAGGCTGACAGGGGGTTACGAGCAGTACTTC
. | TRBJ2-2 | TRBV5-1 | 15 | TRBD1 | CASSQDRGNTGELFF | TGCGCCAGCAGCCAAGACAGGGGGAACACCGGGGAGCTGTTTTTT
. | TRBJ1-1 | TRBV9 | 13 | . | CASSVASNTEAFF | TGTGCCAGCAGCGTAGCATCGAACACTGAAGCTTTCTTT
. | TRBJ1-2 | TRBV5-1 | 15 | . | CASSDPGQSFYGYTF | TGCGCCAGCAGCGATCCGGGACAATCGTTCTATGGCTACACCTTC
. | TRBJ1-1 | TRBV7-9 | 15 | . | CASSLGEGHYTEAFF | TGTGCCAGCAGCTTAGGCGAGGGACATTACACTGAAGCTTTCTTT
. | TRBJ1-3 | TRBV4-3 | 16 | TRBD1 | CASSQRTGGYGNTIYF | TGCGCCAGCAGCCAAAGGACAGGGGGGTATGGAAACACCATATATTTT
. | TRBJ2-1 | TRBV5-8 | 14 | TRBD2 | CASSVLADPNEQFF | TGTGCCAGCAGCGTGCTAGCGGACCCCAATGAGCAGTTCTTC
. | TRBJ1-1 | TRBV4-1 | 16 | . | CASSQTAGGEATEAFF | TGCGCCAGCAGCCAAACCGCTGGGGGCGAGGCGACTGAAGCTTTCTTT
. | TRBJ2-7 | TRBV7-6 | 15 | . | CASSLVGGRLNEQYF | TGTGCCAGCAGCTTAGTGGGGGGGCGCTTGAACGAGCAGTACTTC
once | TRBJ2-2 | TRBV21-1 | 15 | . | CASSPEPDLAGELFF | TGTGCCAGCAGCCCCGAACCGGACTTAGCGGGGGAGCTGTTTTTT
. | TRBJ2-7 | TRBV6-6 | 13 | . | CASSYSAPYEQYF | TGTGCCAGCAGTTACTCGGCACCCTACGAGCAGTACTTC
. | TRBJ2-7 | TRBV14 | 12 | . | CASSQDGYEQYF | TGTGCCAGCAGCCAAGACGGCTACGAGCAGTACTTC
. | TRBJ2-3 | TRBV25-1 | 13 | . | CASSDRGEDTQYF | TGTGCCAGCAGTGACAGGGGAGAGGATACGCAGTATTTT
. | TRBJ1-1 | TRBV4-3 | 11 | . | CASSYFTEAFF | TGCGCCAGCAGCTACTTCACTGAAGCTTTCTTT
. | TRBJ2-1 | TRBV4-3 | 19 | TRBD2 | CASSPNLFLTSASYNEQFF | TGCGCCAGCAGCCCGAACCTTTTCTTGACTAGCGCCTCCTACAATGAGCAGTTCTTC
. | TRBJ2-3 | TRBV9 | 16 | TRBD2 | CASSVAGREDTDTQYF | TGTGCCAGCAGCGTAGCTGGGCGGGAGGACACAGATACGCAGTATTTT
. | TRBJ1-2 | TRBV6-5 | 14 | TRBD1 | CASRSGTGAWGYTF | TGTGCCAGCAGATCCGGGACAGGGGCGTGGGGCTACACCTTC
. | TRBJ2-5 | TRBV27 | 15 | TRBD2 | CASSSSGMIKETQYF | TGTGCCAGCAGTTCTAGCGGGATGATTAAAGAGACCCAGTACTTC
few | TRBJ1-2 | TRBV9 | 14 | TRBD1 | CASSLDGTDYGYTF | TGTGCCAGCAGCTTGGACGGGACAGACTATGGCTACACCTTC